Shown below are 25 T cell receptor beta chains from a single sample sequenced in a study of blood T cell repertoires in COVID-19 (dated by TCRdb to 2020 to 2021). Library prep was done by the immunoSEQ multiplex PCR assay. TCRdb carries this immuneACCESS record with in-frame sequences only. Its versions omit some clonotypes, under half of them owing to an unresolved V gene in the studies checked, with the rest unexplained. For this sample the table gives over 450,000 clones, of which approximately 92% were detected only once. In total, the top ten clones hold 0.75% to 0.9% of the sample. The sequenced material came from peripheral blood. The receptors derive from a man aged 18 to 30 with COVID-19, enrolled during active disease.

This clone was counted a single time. The CDR3 protein is CASSRGQGVGNEQFF. DNA of the CDR3: TGTGCCAGTAGCCGCGGACAGGGGGTTGGGAATGAGCAGTTCTTC. The V gene is TRBV19, the J gene TRBJ2-1, with 10 positions matching TRBD1. The CDR3 consists of 15 residues. The germline V gene has CDR1 LNHDA and CDR2 SQIVND (reference sequence). Trimming removed 6 bases from V and 7 bases from J; junction bases left unmatched: 9.

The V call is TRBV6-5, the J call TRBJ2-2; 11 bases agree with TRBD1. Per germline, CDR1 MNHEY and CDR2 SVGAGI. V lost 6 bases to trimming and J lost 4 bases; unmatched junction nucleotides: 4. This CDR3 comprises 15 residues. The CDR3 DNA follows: TGTGCCAGCAGCCGGGACAGGGGGAGCACCGGGGAGCTGTTTTTT. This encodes CASSRDRGSTGELFF.

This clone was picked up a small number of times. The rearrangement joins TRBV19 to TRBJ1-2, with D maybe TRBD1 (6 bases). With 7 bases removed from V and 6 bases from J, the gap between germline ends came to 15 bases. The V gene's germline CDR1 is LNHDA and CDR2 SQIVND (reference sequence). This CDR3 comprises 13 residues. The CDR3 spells CASMFARGHGYTF. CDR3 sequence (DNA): TGTGCCAGTATGTTTGCCAGGGGCCATGGCTACACCTTC.

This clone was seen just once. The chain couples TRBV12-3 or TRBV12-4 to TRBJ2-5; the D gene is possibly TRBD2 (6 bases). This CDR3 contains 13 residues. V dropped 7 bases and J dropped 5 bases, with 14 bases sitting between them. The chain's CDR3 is CASTAGTWETQYF. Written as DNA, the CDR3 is TGTGCCAGCACGGCGGGAACATGGGAGACCCAGTACTTC.

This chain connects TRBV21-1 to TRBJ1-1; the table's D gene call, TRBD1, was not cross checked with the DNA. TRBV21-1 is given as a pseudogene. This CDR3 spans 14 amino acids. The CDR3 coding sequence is TGTGCCAGCAGCAAAGGGTACATCAACACTGAAGCTTTCTTT. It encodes CASSKGYINTEAFF.

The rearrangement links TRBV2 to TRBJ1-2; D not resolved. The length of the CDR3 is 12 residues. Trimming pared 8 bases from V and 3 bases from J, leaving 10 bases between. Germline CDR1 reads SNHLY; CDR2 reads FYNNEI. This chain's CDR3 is CASLSQDYGYTF. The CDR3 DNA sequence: TGTGCCAGCCTGTCTCAGGACTATGGCTACACCTTC.

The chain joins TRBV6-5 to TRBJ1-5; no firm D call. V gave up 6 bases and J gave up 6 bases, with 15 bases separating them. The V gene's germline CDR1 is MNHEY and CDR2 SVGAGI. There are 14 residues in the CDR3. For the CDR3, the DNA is TGTGCCAGCAGGCTCAACCTACAGACTCAGCCCCAGCATTTT. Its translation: CASRLNLQTQPQHF.

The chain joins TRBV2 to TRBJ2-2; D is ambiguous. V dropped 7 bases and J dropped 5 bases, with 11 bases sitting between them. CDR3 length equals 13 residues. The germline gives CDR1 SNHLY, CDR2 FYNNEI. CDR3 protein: CASKETPTGELFF. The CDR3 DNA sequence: TGTGCCAGCAAAGAGACACCAACCGGGGAGCTGTTTTTT.

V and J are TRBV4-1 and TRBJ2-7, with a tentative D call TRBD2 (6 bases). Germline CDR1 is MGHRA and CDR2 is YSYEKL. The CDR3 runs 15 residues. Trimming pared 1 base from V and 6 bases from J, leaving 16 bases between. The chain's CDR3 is CASSQGLAFSPEQYF. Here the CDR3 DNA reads TGCGCCAGCAGCCAAGGCCTAGCGTTCTCCCCCGAGCAGTACTTC.

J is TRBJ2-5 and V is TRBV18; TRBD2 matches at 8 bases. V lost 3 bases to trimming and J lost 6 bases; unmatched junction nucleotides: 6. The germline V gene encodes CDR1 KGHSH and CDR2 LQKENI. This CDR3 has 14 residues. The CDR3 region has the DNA TGTGCCAGCTCACCGGACGGGGGGGCGAAGACCCAGTACTTC. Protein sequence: CASSPDGGAKTQYF.

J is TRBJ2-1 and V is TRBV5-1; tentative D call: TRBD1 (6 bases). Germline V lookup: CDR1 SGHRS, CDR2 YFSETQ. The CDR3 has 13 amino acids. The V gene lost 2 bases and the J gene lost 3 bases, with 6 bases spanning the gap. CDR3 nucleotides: TGCGCCAGCAGCTTCAGGGGCTACAATGAGCAGTTCTTC. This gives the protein CASSFRGYNEQFF.

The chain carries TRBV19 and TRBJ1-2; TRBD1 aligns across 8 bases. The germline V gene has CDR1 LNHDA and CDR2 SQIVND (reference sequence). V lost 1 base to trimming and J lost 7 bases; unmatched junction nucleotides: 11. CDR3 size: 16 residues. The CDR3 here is CASSIVQPQGAGGYTF. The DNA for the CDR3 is TGTGCCAGTAGTATAGTGCAACCCCAGGGGGCCGGTGGCTACACCTTC.

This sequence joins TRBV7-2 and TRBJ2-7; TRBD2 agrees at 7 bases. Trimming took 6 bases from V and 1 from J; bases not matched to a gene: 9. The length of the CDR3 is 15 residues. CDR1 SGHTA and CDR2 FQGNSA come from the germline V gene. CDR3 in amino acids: CASSRQRGGSYEQYF. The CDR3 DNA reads TGTGCCAGCAGTCGCCAGCGGGGAGGTTCCTACGAGCAGTACTTC.

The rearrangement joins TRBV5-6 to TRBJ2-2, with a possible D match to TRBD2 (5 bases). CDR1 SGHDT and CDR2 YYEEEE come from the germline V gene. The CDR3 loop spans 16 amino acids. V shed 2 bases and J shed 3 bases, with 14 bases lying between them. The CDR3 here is CASSFLGSGYTGELFF. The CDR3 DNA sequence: TGTGCCAGCAGCTTTCTAGGGAGTGGGTACACCGGGGAGCTGTTTTTT.

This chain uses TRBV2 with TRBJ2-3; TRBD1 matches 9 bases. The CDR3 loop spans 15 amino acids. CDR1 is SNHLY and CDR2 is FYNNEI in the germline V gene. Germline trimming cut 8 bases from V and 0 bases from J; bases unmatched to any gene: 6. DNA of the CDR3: TGTGCCAGCCACCGGGACAGGGCTAGCACAGATACGCAGTATTTT. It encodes CASHRDRASTDTQYF.

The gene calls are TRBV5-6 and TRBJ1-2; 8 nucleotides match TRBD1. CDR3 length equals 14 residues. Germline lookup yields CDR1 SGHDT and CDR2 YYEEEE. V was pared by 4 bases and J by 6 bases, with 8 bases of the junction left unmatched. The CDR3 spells CASSPQGANDGYTF. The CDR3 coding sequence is TGTGCCAGCAGCCCTCAGGGGGCGAATGATGGCTACACCTTC.

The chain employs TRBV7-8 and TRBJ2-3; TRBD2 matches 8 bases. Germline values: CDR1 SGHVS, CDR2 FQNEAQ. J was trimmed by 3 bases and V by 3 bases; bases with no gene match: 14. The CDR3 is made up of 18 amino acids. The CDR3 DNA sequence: TGTGCCAGCAGCTTCCTCCTCTCAGCGGGGGAATTGACAGATACGCAGTATTTT. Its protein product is CASSFLLSAGELTDTQYF.

The CDR3 nucleotides are TGTGCCAGCAGTTTCCTAGGACAGGGAGTAAATACTGAAGCTTTCTTT. This translates into CASSFLGQGVNTEAFF. The chain carries TRBV27 and TRBJ1-1; TRBD1 agrees at 8 bases. The CDR3 extends over 16 amino acids. From germline, CDR1 is MNHEY and CDR2 SMNVEV (reference sequence). J gave up 5 bases and V 3 bases, and 11 bases lay outside the gene matches.

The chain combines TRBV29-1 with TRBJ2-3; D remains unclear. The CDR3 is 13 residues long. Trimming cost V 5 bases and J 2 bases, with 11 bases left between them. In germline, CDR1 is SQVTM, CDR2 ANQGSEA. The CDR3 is CSVKLHYTDTQYF. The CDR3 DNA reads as TGCAGCGTTAAATTACACTACACAGATACGCAGTATTTT.

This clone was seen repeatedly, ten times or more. The DNA for the CDR3 is TGTGCCAGCTCACCAGGAGCGGGGGCAGATACGCAGTATTTT. This translates into CASSPGAGADTQYF. The J gene is TRBJ2-3, the V gene TRBV18; 8 bases are shared with TRBD2. Trimming took 2 bases from V and 4 from J; bases not matched to a gene: 2. Germline V gives CDR1 KGHSH, CDR2 LQKENI. This CDR3 contains 14 residues.

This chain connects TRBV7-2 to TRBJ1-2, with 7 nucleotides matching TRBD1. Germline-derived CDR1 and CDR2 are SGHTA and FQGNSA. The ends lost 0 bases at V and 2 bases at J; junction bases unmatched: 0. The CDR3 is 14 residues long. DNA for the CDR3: TGTGCCAGCAGCTTAGCGGGACAGAACTATGGCTACACCTTC. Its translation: CASSLAGQNYGYTF.

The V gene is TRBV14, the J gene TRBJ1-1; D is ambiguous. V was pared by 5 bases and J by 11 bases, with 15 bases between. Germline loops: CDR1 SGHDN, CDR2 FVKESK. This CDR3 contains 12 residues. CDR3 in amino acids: CASSRTASRAFF. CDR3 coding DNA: TGTGCCAGCAGCAGGACTGCTTCCCGGGCTTTCTTT.

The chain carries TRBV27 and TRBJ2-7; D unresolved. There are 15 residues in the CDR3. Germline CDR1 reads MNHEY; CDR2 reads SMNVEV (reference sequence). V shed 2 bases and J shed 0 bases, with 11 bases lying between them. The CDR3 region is CASSLAAASSYEQYF. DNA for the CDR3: TGTGCCAGCAGTTTAGCGGCGGCCAGCTCCTACGAGCAGTACTTC.

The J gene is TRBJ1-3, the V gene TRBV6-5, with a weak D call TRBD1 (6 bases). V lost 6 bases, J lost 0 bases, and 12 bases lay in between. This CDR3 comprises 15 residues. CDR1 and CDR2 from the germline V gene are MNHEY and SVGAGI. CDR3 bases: TGTGCCAGCAGCCTCCCCAGGGGCTCTGGAAACACCATATATTTT. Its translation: CASSLPRGSGNTIYF.

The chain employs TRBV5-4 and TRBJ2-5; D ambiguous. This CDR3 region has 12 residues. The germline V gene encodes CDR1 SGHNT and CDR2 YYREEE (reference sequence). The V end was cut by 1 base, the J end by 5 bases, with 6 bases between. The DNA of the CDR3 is TGTGCCAGCAGCTTGAGGAGCGAGACCCAGTACTTC. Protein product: CASSLRSETQYF.